This TCR beta chain originates from a study of shared clonotypes between healthy human individuals. About the study: Per donor, CD8 memory used one plate, CD8 naive used two, CD4 memory used three and CD4 naive used three.

CDR1 SGHRS and CDR2 YFSETQ come from the germline V gene. The CDR3 has 16 residues. The germline V and J ends were trimmed by 5 bases and 3 bases, with 21 bases remaining between them. Method: immunoSEQ multiplex PCR; TCRdb's copy keeps in-frame clones and lacks some. Altogether 2 million to 2.5 million clones are present, nearly 97% being singletons, with the ten largest covering approximately 0.13%. The receptor's source is a man aged 18 to 29 in good health. The sequenced sample was naive CD4+ T cells sorted from blood. Indicated subset: CD45RA+ positively selected. The genes are TRBV5-1 and TRBJ2-7; D uncertain. This CDR3 is CASSQLTPSIGYEQYF. CDR3 coding DNA: TGCGCCAGCAGTCAGCTGACTCCCTCAATAGGCTACGAGCAGTACTTC.